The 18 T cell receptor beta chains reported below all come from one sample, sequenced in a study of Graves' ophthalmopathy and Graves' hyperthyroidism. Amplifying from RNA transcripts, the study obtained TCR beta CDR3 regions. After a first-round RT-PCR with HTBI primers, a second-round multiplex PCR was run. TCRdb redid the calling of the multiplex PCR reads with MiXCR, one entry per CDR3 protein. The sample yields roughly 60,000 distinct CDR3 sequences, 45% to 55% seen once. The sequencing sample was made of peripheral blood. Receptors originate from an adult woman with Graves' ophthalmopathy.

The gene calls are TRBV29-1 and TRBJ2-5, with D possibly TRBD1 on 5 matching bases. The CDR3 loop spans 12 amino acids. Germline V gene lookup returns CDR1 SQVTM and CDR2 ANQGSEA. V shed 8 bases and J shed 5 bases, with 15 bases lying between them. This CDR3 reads CSFSRVSETQYF. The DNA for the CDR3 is TGCAGCTTCTCCAGGGTTTCGGAGACCCAGTACTTC. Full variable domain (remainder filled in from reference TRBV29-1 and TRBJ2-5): SAVISQKPSRDICQRGTSLTIQCQVDSQVTMMFWYRQQPGQSLTLIATANQGSEATYESGFVIDKFPISRPNLTFSTLTVSNMSPEDSSIYLCSFSRVSETQYFGPGTRLLVL.

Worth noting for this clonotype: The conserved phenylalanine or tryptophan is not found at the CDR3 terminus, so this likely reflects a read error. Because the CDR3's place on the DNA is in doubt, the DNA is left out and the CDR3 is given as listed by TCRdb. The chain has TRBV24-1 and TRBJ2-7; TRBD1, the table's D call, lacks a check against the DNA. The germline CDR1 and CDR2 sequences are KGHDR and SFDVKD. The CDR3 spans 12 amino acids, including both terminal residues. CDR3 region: CATSDLVGREYS.

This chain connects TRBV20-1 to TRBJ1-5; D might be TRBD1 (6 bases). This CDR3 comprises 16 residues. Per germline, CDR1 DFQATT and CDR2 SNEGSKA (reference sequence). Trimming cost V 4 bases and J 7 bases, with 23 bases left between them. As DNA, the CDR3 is TGCAGTGCTACCTTACCGGGACACCCTACGGAGCAGCCCCAGCATTTT. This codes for CSATLPGHPTEQPQHF.

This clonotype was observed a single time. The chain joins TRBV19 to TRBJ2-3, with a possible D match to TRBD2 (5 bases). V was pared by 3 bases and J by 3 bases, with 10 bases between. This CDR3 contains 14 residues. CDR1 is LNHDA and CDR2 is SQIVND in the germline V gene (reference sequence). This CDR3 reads CASSIQGSTDTQYF. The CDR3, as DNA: TGTGCCAGTAGTATCCAAGGGAGTACAGATACGCAGTATTTT.

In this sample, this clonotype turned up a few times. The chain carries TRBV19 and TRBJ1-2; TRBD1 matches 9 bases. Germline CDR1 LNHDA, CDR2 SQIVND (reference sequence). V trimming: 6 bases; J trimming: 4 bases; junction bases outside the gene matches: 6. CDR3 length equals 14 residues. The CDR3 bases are TGTGCCAGTAGCAGACAGGGGGTGATCTATGGCTACACCTTC. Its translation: CASSRQGVIYGYTF.

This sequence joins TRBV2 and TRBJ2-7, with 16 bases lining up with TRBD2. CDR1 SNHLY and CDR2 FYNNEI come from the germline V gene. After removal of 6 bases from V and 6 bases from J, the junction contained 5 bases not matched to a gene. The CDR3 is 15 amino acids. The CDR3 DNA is TGTGCCAGCAGGCCGGGACTAGCGGGGGGGGGCGAGCAGTACTTC. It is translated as CASRPGLAGGGEQYF.

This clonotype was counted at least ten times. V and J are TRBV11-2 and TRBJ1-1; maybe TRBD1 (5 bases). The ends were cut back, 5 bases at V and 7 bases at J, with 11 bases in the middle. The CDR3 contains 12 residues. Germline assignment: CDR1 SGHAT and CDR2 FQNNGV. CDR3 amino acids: CASSQFQGEAFF. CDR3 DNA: TGTGCCAGCAGCCAATTTCAGGGTGAAGCTTTCTTT.

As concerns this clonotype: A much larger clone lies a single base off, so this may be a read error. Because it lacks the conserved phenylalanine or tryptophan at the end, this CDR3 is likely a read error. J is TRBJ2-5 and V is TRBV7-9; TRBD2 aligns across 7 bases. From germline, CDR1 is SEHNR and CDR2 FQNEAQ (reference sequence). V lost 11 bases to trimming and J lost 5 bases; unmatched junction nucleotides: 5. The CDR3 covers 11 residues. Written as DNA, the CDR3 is TGTGCCGGGGGGGGGTGGGAGACCCAGTACCTC. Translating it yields CAGGGWETQYL.

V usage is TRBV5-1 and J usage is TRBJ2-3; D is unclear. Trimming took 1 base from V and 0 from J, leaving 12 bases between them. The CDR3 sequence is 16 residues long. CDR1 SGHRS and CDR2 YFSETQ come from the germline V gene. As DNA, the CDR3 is TGCGCCAGCAGCTTGAGGCCGGATGTTAGCACAGATACGCAGTATTTT. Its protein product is CASSLRPDVSTDTQYF.

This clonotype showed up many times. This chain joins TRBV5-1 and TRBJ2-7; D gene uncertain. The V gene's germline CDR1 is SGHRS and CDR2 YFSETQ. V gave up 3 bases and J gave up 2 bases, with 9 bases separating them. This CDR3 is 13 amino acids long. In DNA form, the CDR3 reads TGCGCCAGCAGCTCCACCAATACCTACGAGCAGTACTTC. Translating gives CASSSTNTYEQYF. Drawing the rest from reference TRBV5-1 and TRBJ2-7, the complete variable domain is KAGVTQTPRYLIKTRGQQVTLSCSPISGHRSVSWYQQTPGQGLQFLFEYFSETQRNKGNFPGRFSGRQFSNSRSEMNVSTLELGDSALYLCASSSTNTYEQYFGPGTRLTVT.

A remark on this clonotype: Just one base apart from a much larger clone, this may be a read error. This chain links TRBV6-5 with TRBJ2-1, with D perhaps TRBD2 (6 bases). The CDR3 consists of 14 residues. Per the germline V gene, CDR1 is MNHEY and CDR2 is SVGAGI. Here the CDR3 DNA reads TGTGCCAGCAGTTACTCCGGGACTTCAAATGCGCAGTTCTTC. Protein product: CASSYSGTSNAQFF.

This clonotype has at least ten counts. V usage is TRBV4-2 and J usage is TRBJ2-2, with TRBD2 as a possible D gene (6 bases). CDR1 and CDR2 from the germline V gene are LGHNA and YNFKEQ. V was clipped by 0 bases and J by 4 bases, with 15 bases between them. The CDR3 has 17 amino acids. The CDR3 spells CASSQESPPGGTGELFF. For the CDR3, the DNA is TGTGCCAGCAGCCAAGAGTCCCCCCCCGGGGGCACCGGGGAGCTGTTTTTT.

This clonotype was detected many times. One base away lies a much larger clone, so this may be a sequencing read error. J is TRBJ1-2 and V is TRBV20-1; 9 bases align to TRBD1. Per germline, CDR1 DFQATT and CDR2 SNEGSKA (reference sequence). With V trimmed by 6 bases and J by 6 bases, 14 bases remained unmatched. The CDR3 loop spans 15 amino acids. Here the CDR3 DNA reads TGCAGTGCCCCCCGCACAGGGGGCGGGGATAATGGCTACACCTTC. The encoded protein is CSAPRTGGGDNGYTF.

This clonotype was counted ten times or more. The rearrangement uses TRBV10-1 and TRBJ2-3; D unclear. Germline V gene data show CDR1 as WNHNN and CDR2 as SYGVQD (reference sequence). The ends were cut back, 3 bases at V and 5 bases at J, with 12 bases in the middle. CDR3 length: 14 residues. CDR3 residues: CASSDLGLKDTQYF. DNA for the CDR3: TGCGCCAGCAGTGATCTGGGCCTCAAAGATACGCAGTATTTT.

CDR3 bases: TGTGCCAGCAGCCCCCACCCCCGGACTAGCGGATTCAACACCGGGGAGCTGTTTTTT. Translated, it gives CASSPHPRTSGFNTGELFF. This rearrangement joins TRBV7-3 to TRBJ2-2, with 10 bases identical to TRBD2. V trimming: 5 bases; J trimming: 2 bases; junction bases outside the gene matches: 14. There are 19 residues in the CDR3. CDR1 and CDR2 (germline): SGHTA, FQGTGA.

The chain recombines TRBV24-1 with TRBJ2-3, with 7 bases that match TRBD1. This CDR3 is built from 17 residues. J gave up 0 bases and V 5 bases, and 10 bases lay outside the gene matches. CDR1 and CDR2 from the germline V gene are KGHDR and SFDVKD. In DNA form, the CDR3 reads TGTGCCACCAGTGCCAGACAGGGCGATTTTAGCACAGATACGCAGTATTTT. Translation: CATSARQGDFSTDTQYF.

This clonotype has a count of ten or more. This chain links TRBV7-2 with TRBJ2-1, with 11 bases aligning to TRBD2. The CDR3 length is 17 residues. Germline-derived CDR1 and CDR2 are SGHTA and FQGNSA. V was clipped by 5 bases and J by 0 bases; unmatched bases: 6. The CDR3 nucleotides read TGTGCCAGCAGCATTAGCGGGAGGGGGAGCTCCTACAATGAGCAGTTCTTC. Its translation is CASSISGRGSSYNEQFF.

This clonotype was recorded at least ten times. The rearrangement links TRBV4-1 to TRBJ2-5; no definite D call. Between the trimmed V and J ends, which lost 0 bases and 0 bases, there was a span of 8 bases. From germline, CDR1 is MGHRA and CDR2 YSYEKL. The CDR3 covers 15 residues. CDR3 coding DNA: TGCGCCAGCAGCCAAGATCAATCGTACCAAGAGACCCAGTACTTC. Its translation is CASSQDQSYQETQYF.